The 24 T cell receptor beta chains below were found in one sample sequenced in a study of blood T cells in healthy people across ages. With a J-beta primer mix and a sample-barcoded 5' primer, a second PCR ran 7 to 11 cycles. MiXCR, applied by TCRdb to the 5' RACE reads, yields one record per CDR3 protein. The sample lists over a million distinct CDR3 sequences, roughly 24% occurring once. The data were also submitted as part of a second study, on T cells of mothers and their children.

The material sequenced was blood. Receptors were obtained from a girl aged 2 to 10 in good health.

The chain has TRBV13 and TRBJ2-7; D remains ambiguous. The germline V gene has CDR1 PRHDT and CDR2 FYEKMQ (reference sequence). Trimming removed 4 bases at V and 0 bases at J, with 10 bases between. The CDR3 contains 14 residues. The CDR3 region is CASSSGLYSYEQYF. The CDR3 nucleotides are TGTGCCAGCAGCTCGGGCCTTTACTCCTACGAGCAGTACTTC.

V is TRBV4-2 and J is TRBJ1-3; D gene unclear. CDR1 and CDR2 (germline): LGHNA, YNFKEQ. CDR3 length: 16 amino acids. V was shortened by 5 bases and J by 0 bases, with 14 bases between the two germline ends. DNA for the CDR3: TGTGCCAGCAGCTGGAGACGGGGATTCTCTGGAAACACCATATATTTT. This sequence encodes CASSWRRGFSGNTIYF.

J is TRBJ2-5 and V is TRBV5-1; TRBD1 aligns across 12 bases. This CDR3 is 16 amino acids long. V gave up 4 bases and J gave up 5 bases; unmatched junction bases: 9. The V gene's germline CDR1 is SGHRS and CDR2 YFSETQ. In DNA, the CDR3 is TGCGCCAGCAGCCCAACCGGGACAGGGGGCTTCGAGACCCAGTACTTC. As protein: CASSPTGTGGFETQYF.

This clonotype was picked up a small number of times. The chain couples TRBV20-1 to TRBJ2-2, with 8 bases matching TRBD1. CDR3 length: 17 residues. Germline CDR1 and CDR2: DFQATT and SNEGSKA (reference sequence). V lost 2 bases and J lost 1; bases outside the gene matches: 9. Here the CDR3 reads CSARSSSGTGNTGELFF. In nucleotides, the CDR3 is TGCAGTGCTAGAAGTTCATCGGGGACAGGGAACACCGGGGAGCTGTTTTTT.

J is TRBJ2-3 and V is TRBV20-1; D assignment may be TRBD1 or TRBD2 (5 bases each). Germline CDR1 DFQATT, CDR2 SNEGSKA (reference sequence). The CDR3 loop spans 17 amino acids. Trimming removed 2 bases at V and 5 bases at J, with 23 bases between. This chain's CDR3 is CSARFDGTGHGEDTQYF. The CDR3 DNA reads TGCAGTGCTAGATTTGATGGAACGGGGCATGGGGAAGATACGCAGTATTTT.

This clonotype was counted between two and nine times. This sequence joins TRBV29-1 and TRBJ2-7, with a possible D match to TRBD1 (5 bases). The germline gives CDR1 SQVTM, CDR2 ANQGSEA. The ends were cut back, 1 base at V and 6 bases at J, with 7 bases in the middle. This CDR3 is built from 11 residues. The CDR3 bases are TGCAGCGTTGAAGGACAGTCCGAGCAGTACTTC. Encoded protein: CSVEGQSEQYF.

The chain links TRBV6-5 to TRBJ1-2; TRBD1 is a possible D gene (5 bases). The germline V gene has CDR1 MNHEY and CDR2 SVGAGI. CDR3 length: 15 residues. The ends were cut back, 7 bases at V and 1 base at J, with 16 bases in the middle. The DNA of the CDR3 is TGTGCCAGCACCACAAGTGCAGGGCTTAACTATGGCTACACCTTC. Its translation: CASTTSAGLNYGYTF.

The sample holds a few counts of this clonotype. The chain carries TRBV29-1 and TRBJ2-1; 9 bases fit TRBD2. Per germline, CDR1 SQVTM and CDR2 ANQGSEA. The trim removed 2 bases at V and 7 bases at J, leaving 6 bases unmatched. The CDR3 length is 14 residues. The CDR3 DNA is TGCAGCGTTGAACTAGCGGGGACCTGGAATGAGCAGTTCTTC. Translation: CSVELAGTWNEQFF.

This clonotype was seen more than once but under ten times. V gene TRBV6-5 combines with J gene TRBJ2-5, with 9 bases that match TRBD2. The DNA end is more similar to TRBJ2-1, so the J call may be wrong. This CDR3 has 17 amino acids. The germline gives CDR1 MNHEY, CDR2 SVGAGI. The CDR3 DNA follows: TGTGCCAGCAGTTATTTTAAGCGGGAGGATGGTCTAGATGAGCAGTTCTTC. It encodes CASSYFKREDGLDEQFF.

V and J are TRBV5-1 and TRBJ2-1; D ambiguous. The DNA end lines up better with TRBJ2-7; the J call may be wrong. This CDR3 region has 15 residues. Per the germline V gene, CDR1 is SGHRS and CDR2 is YFSETQ. The CDR3 spells CASSTERTAAYEQYF. The CDR3, as DNA: TGCGCCAGCAGCACCGAGAGGACGGCGGCCTACGAGCAGTACTTC.

This clonotype was picked up a small number of times. V is TRBV10-3 and J is TRBJ2-7; TRBD1 is a possible D gene (5 bases). Germline V lookup: CDR1 ENHRY, CDR2 SYGVKD. The length of the CDR3 is 15 residues. Deletions cut 0 bases from V and 6 bases from J, with 15 bases between. In DNA, the CDR3 is TGTGCCATCAGTGAGTCCCCGTCTGACAGCCGCGAGCAGTACTTC. Translating gives CAISESPSDSREQYF.

This clonotype has just a few counts. The chain employs TRBV9 and TRBJ2-3; the D gene is possibly TRBD2 (5 bases). The germline V gene encodes CDR1 SGDLS and CDR2 YYNGEE. The germline V and J ends were trimmed by 7 bases and 1 base, with 10 bases remaining between them. This CDR3 spans 13 amino acids. The CDR3 loop reads CASQDSGTDTQYF. The CDR3 DNA follows: TGTGCCAGCCAGGATAGCGGCACAGATACGCAGTATTTT.

The sample holds a few counts of this clonotype. V gene TRBV4-1 combines with J gene TRBJ2-3, with D unresolved. Germline V gene data show CDR1 as MGHRA and CDR2 as YSYEKL. Trimming removed 4 bases at V and 0 bases at J, with 8 bases between. The CDR3 has 14 amino acids. CDR3 nucleotides: TGCGCCAGCAGCCTAACGGTCAGCACAGATACGCAGTATTTT. Translation gives CASSLTVSTDTQYF.

CDR3 amino acids: CASSPDSNRNYGYTF. Here the CDR3 DNA reads TGTGCCAGCAGCCCGGACAGTAATCGAAACTATGGCTACACCTTC. The rearrangement uses TRBV7-3 and TRBJ1-2, with D perhaps TRBD1 (6 bases). V shed 5 bases and J shed 2 bases, with 15 bases lying between them. The CDR3 sequence is 15 residues long. CDR1 and CDR2 from the germline V gene are SGHTA and FQGTGA.

Only a few counts were recorded for this clonotype. The genes are TRBV13 and TRBJ1-1, with a possible D match to TRBD1 (5 bases). The CDR3 runs to 14 residues. Germline V gives CDR1 PRHDT, CDR2 FYEKMQ (reference sequence). The V and J ends lost 11 bases and 1 base respectively, with 17 bases between them. The CDR3 DNA reads TGTGCCTCGGGGGAGGGTAACCGGAACACTGAAGCTTTCTTT. It yields the protein CASGEGNRNTEAFF. Using reference TRBV13 and TRBJ1-1 for the parts outside the CDR3, the full variable domain is AAGVIQSPRHLIKEKRETATLKCYPIPRHDTVYWYQQGPGQDPQFLISFYEKMQSDKGSIPDRFSAQQFSDYHSELNMSSLELGDSALYFCASGEGNRNTEAFFGQGTRLTVV.

The chain recombines TRBV11-1 with TRBJ1-1; D gene ambiguous. This CDR3 has 17 residues. Trimming cost V 2 bases and J 1 base, with 17 bases left between them. CDR1 is SGHAT and CDR2 is FQDESV in the germline V gene (reference sequence). In DNA, the CDR3 is TGTGCCAGCAGCTTAACCCCTGTCGTCTCCCGGAACACTGAAGCTTTCTTT. It codes for CASSLTPVVSRNTEAFF.

In this sample, this clonotype turned up a few times. V is TRBV5-1 and J is TRBJ2-5; 10 bases fit TRBD1. Germline-derived CDR1 and CDR2 are SGHRS and YFSETQ. The length of the CDR3 is 16 residues. V lost 0 bases and J lost 5; bases outside the gene matches: 7. The DNA of the CDR3 is TGCGCCAGCAGCTTGGGCGATAGGACAGGGGGGGAGACCCAGTACTTC. Residues: CASSLGDRTGGETQYF.

The chain is built from TRBV20-1 and TRBJ2-5, with D tentatively TRBD1 (6 bases). The J call may be mistaken, given a closer DNA end match to TRBJ2-7. The CDR3 extends over 15 amino acids. The germline V gene has CDR1 DFQATT and CDR2 SNEGSKA (reference sequence). CDR3 bases: TGCAGTGCTAGAGGAACGACAGGTAGCTCCTACGAGCAGTACTTC. Its translation: CSARGTTGSSYEQYF.

Only a few counts were recorded for this clonotype. The CDR3 is CASTILKSSMATDTQYF. CDR3 DNA sequence: TGTGCCAGCACCATTTTGAAGAGTTCAATGGCCACAGATACGCAGTATTTT. The chain combines TRBV28 with TRBJ2-3; no firm D call. Germline V gene sequence: CDR1 MDHEN, CDR2 SYDVKM. The CDR3 spans 17 residues. Trimming took 7 bases from V and 2 from J, leaving 22 bases between them.

The chain joins TRBV20-1 to TRBJ2-1; no reliable D call. Germline CDR1 is DFQATT and CDR2 is SNEGSKA (reference sequence). Trimming stripped 2 bases from V and 4 bases from J, with 9 bases between. The CDR3 is made up of 13 amino acids. CDR3 sequence: CSARRWAYNEQFF. CDR3 sequence (DNA): TGCAGTGCTAGAAGGTGGGCATACAATGAGCAGTTCTTC.

This clonotype was found a few times. The chain links TRBV4-1 to TRBJ1-1; 10 bases are shared with TRBD1. Trimming cost V 0 bases and J 1 base; bases outside gene matches: 8. This CDR3 comprises 18 residues. The germline CDR1 and CDR2 sequences are MGHRA and YSYEKL. This chain's CDR3 is CASSQDMGQGRRNTEAFF. The CDR3 DNA is TGCGCCAGCAGCCAAGATATGGGACAGGGGCGGAGGAACACTGAAGCTTTCTTT.

This clonotype came up a few times. The chain is built from TRBV20-1 and TRBJ2-7; 13 positions match TRBD2. The germline V gene encodes CDR1 DFQATT and CDR2 SNEGSKA (reference sequence). J lost 5 bases, V lost 2 bases, and 9 bases had no gene match. CDR3 length equals 16 residues. For the CDR3, the DNA is TGCAGTGCTAGATGGACTAGCGGGAGTTTCGGCGACGAGCAGTACTTC. Its protein is CSARWTSGSFGDEQYF.

The genes are TRBV7-2 and TRBJ2-5; D is uncertain. V was pared by 2 bases and J by 3 bases, with 7 bases between. The CDR3 is 13 amino acids. Per germline, CDR1 SGHTA and CDR2 FQGNSA. CDR3 sequence: CASSLMSEETQYF. The CDR3 DNA sequence: TGTGCCAGCAGCTTAATGAGTGAAGAGACCCAGTACTTC. The full variable domain, its missing parts supplied by reference TRBV7-2 and TRBJ2-5, is GAGVSQSPSNKVTEKGKDVELRCDPISGHTALYWYRQSLGQGLEFLIYFQGNSAPDKSGLPSDRFSAERTGGSVSTLTIQRTQQEDSAVYLCASSLMSEETQYFGPGTRLLVL.

This sequence joins TRBV24-1 and TRBJ2-5; 10 nucleotides match TRBD2. The CDR3 length is 14 residues. CDR1 and CDR2 (germline): KGHDR, SFDVKD. Unmatched junction bases numbered 3, after V lost 4 bases and J lost 5 bases. CDR3 bases: TGTGCCACCAGTGACCCGGGACTAGCGGAGACCCAGTACTTC. Its protein product is CATSDPGLAETQYF.